The 3 T cell receptor beta chains presented below share a single source sample, sequenced in a study of regulatory T cells in long-lasting Graves disease. TCR beta libraries were built with iRepertoire HTBI primers and Arm-PCR of CDR3 regions. From the multiplex PCR reads, TCRdb called clonotypes with MiXCR, one entry per CDR3 protein. The repertoire holds 430,000 or so distinct CDR3 sequences, with over 20% as singletons. The time point is: persistent/refractory GD, antithyroid drugs over 5 years with positive TRAb. Extracted RNA from PBMCs served as the source of the TCR library. This specimen consisted of peripheral blood mononuclear cells (PBMCs), obtained when the disease was refractory, from a patient treated with antithyroid drugs. The receptor source for this set is a female donor with Graves disease.

In its sample, this clonotype was seen many times. This chain uses TRBV28 with TRBJ2-5; the D is unclear. V was cut by 0 bases and J by 5 bases, with 10 bases left in between. CDR3 length: 14 residues. Germline V gene data show CDR1 as MDHEN and CDR2 as SYDVKM. The CDR3 loop reads CASSLWAFRETQYF. Written as DNA, the CDR3 is TGTGCCAGCAGTTTATGGGCCTTTAGGGAGACCCAGTACTTC.

This clonotype has a count of ten or more. The V gene is TRBV3-1, the J gene TRBJ2-7; 8 positions agree with TRBD2. The CDR3 is 16 residues long. Germline lookup yields CDR1 LGHDT and CDR2 YNNKEL (reference sequence). V trimming: 0 bases; J trimming: 6 bases; junction bases outside the gene matches: 10. The CDR3 bases are TGTGCCAGCAGCCAAGATCTGCCAGCGGGAGTCGGCGAGCAGTACTTC. As protein: CASSQDLPAGVGEQYF.

The V gene is TRBV9, the J gene TRBJ2-2; 7 bases match TRBD1. The CDR3 length is 14 residues. In germline, CDR1 is SGDLS, CDR2 YYNGEE. After removal of 7 bases from V and 5 bases from J, the junction contained 8 bases not matched to a gene. The CDR3 DNA is TGTGCCAGCCAACACAGGGGAGAGACCGGGGAGCTGTTTTTT. Amino acid sequence: CASQHRGETGELFF.